Sequencing of this TCR beta chain was carried out in a study of cytotoxic CD8 clonotypes in ibrutinib-treated CLL. About the research overall: Response sampling came at median approximately a year of treatment, ranging about 6 to 36 months.

Turning to this clone: What it binds is not known.

The CDR3 has 16 amino acids. In germline, CDR1 is SGHRS, CDR2 YFSETQ. V was clipped by 3 bases and J by 4 bases; unmatched bases: 10. Profiling relied on immunoSEQ multiplex PCR, and the TCRdb table lists in-frame clones only, not all of them. The data show approximately 24,000 clones, around 69% seen once. Study-level results: Shared public clonotypes were rare, and on treatment they either got smaller or stayed the same. Clonality went up at the time of ibrutinib response, stayed stable in sustained remission, and later dropped back toward its baseline level at progression. Baseline clonality was higher than in age-matched healthy donors and moved in step with circulating CD8+ T-cell counts.

This specimen consisted of PBMCs, obtained at disease progression, from a patient treated with ibrutinib. The chain joins TRBV5-1 to TRBJ2-5; 9 bases match TRBD2. The TCR sequence derives from a human donor with chronic lymphocytic leukemia. The CDR3 reads CASSSYMTSGRETQYF. The CDR3 nucleotides are TGCGCCAGCAGCTCCTATATGACTAGCGGACGAGAGACCCAGTACTTC.